The entry below gives a single T cell receptor (beta chain) sequence along with its context. Its antigen is undetermined. These data originate in a study of identical twins. Study-wide results and caveats: Conclusions came from cross-sectional statistical analysis, not from following the same donors. There were fewer insertions in abundant cord blood beta clonotypes, but memory repertoires showed no such pattern.

The CDR3 covers 11 residues. V was trimmed by 8 bases and J by 3 bases, leaving 8 bases between them. Germline CDR1 ENHRY, CDR2 SYGVKD. One entry per CDR3 protein results from TCRdb running MiXCR on the 5' RACE reads. The table lists about 530,000 distinct CDR3 sequences, over 12% of them singletons. This same sample was also part of a study on yellow fever vaccine responses in identical twins.

V gene TRBV10-3 combines with J gene TRBJ2-7; D not certain. The origin of this receptor is a woman aged 18-29 years in good health. The sample taken for sequencing was CD4+ T cells sorted from blood. CDR3 sequence reads: CAIGAVYEQYF. The CDR3 DNA reads TGTGCCATCGGAGCCGTCTACGAGCAGTACTTC.